The 14 T cell receptor beta chains in this list originate from one sample, sequenced in a study of identical twins. TCRdb analysed the 5' RACE reads with MiXCR anew, one entry per CDR3 protein. Of approximately 470,000 distinct CDR3 sequences listed, 12% to 15% are singletons. The data also belong to a second study, concerning yellow fever vaccine responses in identical twins.

Sequencing was done on a sample of CD4+ T cells sorted from blood. These receptor sequences come from a woman between 18 and 29 years old in good health.

The chain is built from TRBV12-3 or TRBV12-4 and TRBJ1-5; 9 bases line up with TRBD1. With V trimmed by 5 bases and J by 3 bases, 5 bases remained unmatched. The CDR3 length is 15 residues. In DNA, the CDR3 is TGTGCCAGCAGTCTGGACAGGGGATTCAATCAGCCCCAGCATTTT. Protein product: CASSLDRGFNQPQHF.

The rearrangement joins TRBV18 to TRBJ1-5; TRBD1 matches at 8 bases. Trimming cost V 3 bases and J 5 bases; bases outside gene matches: 6. The germline V gene encodes CDR1 KGHSH and CDR2 LQKENI. The CDR3 sequence is 15 residues long. The CDR3: CASSPTGAGDQPQHF. In DNA, the CDR3 is TGTGCCAGCTCACCGACAGGGGCCGGGGATCAGCCCCAGCATTTT.

This clonotype was observed a handful of times. This chain connects TRBV27 to TRBJ2-7, with TRBD2 identical over 10 bases. CDR3 length: 17 residues. J was trimmed by 2 bases and V by 5 bases; bases with no gene match: 12. From germline, CDR1 is MNHEY and CDR2 SMNVEV (reference sequence). CDR3 sequence: CASSHTTSGNSAYEQYF. Written as DNA, the CDR3 is TGTGCCAGCAGTCACACCACTAGCGGGAACTCAGCCTACGAGCAGTACTTC.

This chain connects TRBV10-1 to TRBJ2-3; the D gene could be TRBD1 or TRBD2 (5 bases each). Trimming stripped 7 bases from V and 4 bases from J, with 18 bases between. The germline V gene encodes CDR1 WNHNN and CDR2 SYGVQD (reference sequence). The CDR3 runs to 15 residues. The CDR3 sequence is CASNNRAGTSDTQYF. The CDR3 DNA is TGCGCCAGCAACAACCGGGCAGGGACCTCAGATACGCAGTATTTT.

There are a few counts of this clonotype. This rearrangement joins TRBV6-2 or TRBV6-3 to TRBJ2-1; 11 bases match TRBD2. Trimming took 6 bases from V and 6 from J; bases not matched to a gene: 7. The CDR3 runs 15 residues. Germline V lookup: CDR1 MNHEY, CDR2 SVGEGT. The CDR3, as DNA: TGTGCCAGCAGCATAGGGACTAGCGGACTCAATGAGCAGTTCTTC. Its translation is CASSIGTSGLNEQFF.

The chain combines TRBV2 with TRBJ2-2; D is unresolved. Germline CDR1 is SNHLY and CDR2 is FYNNEI. The CDR3 runs to 15 residues. Between the trimmed V and J ends, which lost 1 base and 2 bases, there was a span of 8 bases. The DNA of the CDR3 is TGTGCCAGCAGTGAAGACCTTATTAACACCGGGGAGCTGTTTTTT. Its translation is CASSEDLINTGELFF.

The chain joins TRBV12-3 or TRBV12-4 to TRBJ2-3; 8 bases line up with TRBD2. V was pared by 2 bases and J by 6 bases, with 7 bases of the junction left unmatched. The CDR3 is 15 residues long. The CDR3 sequence: CASSLMSGGYDTQYF. Here the CDR3 DNA reads TGTGCCAGCAGTTTAATGAGCGGGGGCTACGATACGCAGTATTTT.

The rearrangement links TRBV7-3 to TRBJ2-1; D remains ambiguous. The CDR3 spans 12 residues. CDR1 and CDR2 (germline): SGHTA, FQGTGA. Deletions cut 5 bases from V and 9 bases from J, with 11 bases between. The CDR3 coding sequence is TGTGCCAGCAGCAAAGAGCTAGGTGAGCAGTTCTTC. As protein: CASSKELGEQFF.

This clonotype has a handful of counts. The CDR3 is CASSQVALTEAFF. CDR3 in DNA: TGTGCCAGCAGCCAAGTCGCGTTGACTGAAGCTTTCTTT. The chain links TRBV14 to TRBJ1-1; D remains ambiguous. Germline assignment: CDR1 SGHDN and CDR2 FVKESK. Trimming took 1 base from V and 5 from J, leaving 8 bases between them. This CDR3 contains 13 residues.

The table lists this clonotype with a few counts. The rearrangement links TRBV27 to TRBJ1-1; D is unresolved. Germline loops: CDR1 MNHEY, CDR2 SMNVEV (reference sequence). The CDR3 loop spans 14 amino acids. V was shortened by 0 bases and J by 2 bases, with 7 bases between the two germline ends. The CDR3 spells CASSLSNLNTEAFF. CDR3 sequence (DNA): TGTGCCAGCAGTTTATCGAATCTAAACACTGAAGCTTTCTTT.

The chain employs TRBV7-2 and TRBJ2-3; TRBD2 matches at 15 bases. Germline CDR1 is SGHTA and CDR2 is FQGNSA. The V segment lost 4 bases and the J segment 5 bases; nucleotides outside the gene matches: 7. The CDR3 runs 17 residues. CDR3 DNA sequence: TGTGCCAGCAGCTGGGGGACTAGCGGGGGGATTTTAGATACGCAGTATTTT. Translating gives CASSWGTSGGILDTQYF.

V usage is TRBV6-1 and J usage is TRBJ1-5; 7 bases line up with TRBD1. Germline V lookup: CDR1 MNHNS, CDR2 SASEGT. The CDR3 extends over 15 amino acids. Unmatched junction bases numbered 4, after V lost 4 bases and J lost 1 base. The CDR3 sequence is CASSGQGLSNQPQHF. CDR3 sequence (DNA): TGTGCCAGCAGTGGACAGGGCTTGAGCAATCAGCCCCAGCATTTT.

This rearrangement joins TRBV20-1 to TRBJ1-6; D unclear. This CDR3 spans 15 amino acids. V lost 1 base and J 0 bases, leaving 7 bases between the germline ends. The V gene's germline CDR1 is DFQATT and CDR2 SNEGSKA (reference sequence). This CDR3 is CSARGAGSYNSPLHF. CDR3 nucleotides: TGCAGTGCTAGAGGGGCGGGCTCCTATAATTCACCCCTCCACTTT.

The V gene is TRBV5-6, the J gene TRBJ2-7, with 8 bases that match TRBD1. This CDR3 region has 13 residues. Germline V gene lookup returns CDR1 SGHDT and CDR2 YYEEEE. V lost 4 bases and J lost 6; bases outside the gene matches: 6. The CDR3 reads CASSRQGTAEQYF. CDR3 DNA: TGTGCCAGCAGCCGACAGGGGACTGCCGAGCAGTACTTC.